The 13 T cell receptor beta chains listed next were all sequenced from one sample in a study of OX40 agonist ivuxolimab in advanced cancers. Repertoires were generated with immunoSEQ multiplex PCR, while TCRdb's copy carries only in-frame clones and drops some. The sample has tens of thousands of clones; around 82% are singletons. The sequenced sample was CD4+ or CD8+ T cells sorted from blood, obtained in a trial of the OX40 agonist ivuxolimab. The source of these receptors is an adult with an advanced solid tumor such as melanoma, head and neck, liver or kidney cancer.

The V gene is TRBV5-1, the J gene TRBJ2-5; 9 positions agree with TRBD1. Per germline, CDR1 SGHRS and CDR2 YFSETQ. Germline trimming cut 4 bases from V and 4 bases from J; bases unmatched to any gene: 2. The CDR3 spans 13 residues. CDR3: CASSRDRAETQYF. In DNA, the CDR3 is TGCGCCAGCAGCAGGGACAGGGCAGAGACCCAGTACTTC.

This clone has only a few counts. The chain uses TRBV25-1 and TRBJ2-3; TRBD2 agrees at 15 bases. CDR1 is MGHDK and CDR2 is SYGVNS in the germline V gene. V dropped 8 bases and J dropped 6; count of bases not matched to a gene: 6. The CDR3 is 15 amino acids. The chain's CDR3 is CASGLAGGPGDTQYF. In DNA form, the CDR3 reads TGTGCCAGCGGACTAGCGGGAGGGCCTGGGGATACGCAGTATTTT.

The chain is built from TRBV5-1 and TRBJ1-4, with 8 bases fitting TRBD1. The trim removed 3 bases at V and 0 bases at J, leaving 19 bases unmatched. CDR3 length: 21 residues. The germline CDR1 and CDR2 sequences are SGHRS and YFSETQ. The chain's CDR3 is CASSSAFFWDRRFATNEKLFF. CDR3 coding DNA: TGCGCCAGCAGCTCCGCATTTTTTTGGGACAGGAGGTTTGCAACTAATGAAAAACTGTTTTTT.

V and J are TRBV2 and TRBJ2-1, with TRBD2 as a possible D gene (5 bases). With 5 bases removed from V and 6 bases from J, the gap between germline ends came to 11 bases. There are 13 residues in the CDR3. Germline lookup yields CDR1 SNHLY and CDR2 FYNNEI. The CDR3 DNA follows: TGTGCCAGCAGTATAGGAGGCCCCAATGAGCAGTTCTTC. It encodes CASSIGGPNEQFF.

The chain is built from TRBV6-5 and TRBJ1-2, with TRBD1 identical over 7 bases. Per germline, CDR1 MNHEY and CDR2 SVGAGI. V was clipped by 2 bases and J by 4 bases; unmatched bases: 7. The CDR3 runs to 15 residues. The CDR3 reads CASSYAQQGPYGYTF. The CDR3 bases are TGTGCCAGCAGTTACGCCCAACAGGGGCCCTATGGCTACACCTTC.

This clone is a singleton in its sample. This chain joins TRBV19 and TRBJ2-1; the match to TRBD2 covers 9 bases. The CDR3 spans 15 residues. The V gene end was trimmed by 3 bases and the J gene end by 10 bases; junction bases not matched to a gene: 10. The V gene's germline CDR1 is LNHDA and CDR2 SQIVND (reference sequence). This chain's CDR3 is CASSIGLAGVSEQFF. CDR3 in DNA: TGTGCCAGTAGTATCGGGTTAGCGGGAGTCTCAGAGCAGTTCTTC.

This chain joins TRBV7-2 and TRBJ1-2; D is uncertain. The V gene lost 1 base and the J gene lost 4 bases, with 10 bases spanning the gap. CDR3 length: 14 residues. Germline assignment: CDR1 SGHTA and CDR2 FQGNSA. The CDR3 bases are TGTGCCAGCAGCTTAGAGGGCAGACCCTATGGCTACACCTTC. Residues: CASSLEGRPYGYTF.

The J gene is TRBJ1-2, the V gene TRBV18, with 7 nucleotides matching TRBD1. CDR3 length equals 14 residues. The trim removed 0 bases at V and 5 bases at J, leaving 3 bases unmatched. Germline lookup yields CDR1 KGHSH and CDR2 LQKENI. DNA for the CDR3: TGTGCCAGCTCACCACCGGGACAGATTTATGGCTACACCTTC. Residues: CASSPPGQIYGYTF.

The chain links TRBV19 to TRBJ2-5, with TRBD2 matching over 12 bases. The CDR3 extends over 15 amino acids. With V trimmed by 8 bases and J by 4 bases, 8 bases remained unmatched. Per the germline V gene, CDR1 is LNHDA and CDR2 is SQIVND (reference sequence). The CDR3 DNA sequence: TGTGCCAGTTCGAGGGCTAGCGGGAGGGCAGAGACCCAGTACTTC. Residues: CASSRASGRAETQYF.

V and J are TRBV21-1 and TRBJ1-1; TRBD1, the table's D call, was not compared with the DNA. TRBV21-1 is reported as a pseudogene. The CDR3 extends over 15 amino acids. Written as DNA, the CDR3 is TGTGCCAGCAGCCGACAGGGGCCCATGAACACTGAAGCTTTCTTT. Amino acid sequence: CASSRQGPMNTEAFF.

As DNA, the CDR3 is TGTGCCAGCAACCGAGGGGGCGGGGAGACCCAGTACTTC. As protein: CASNRGGGETQYF. The chain recombines TRBV28 with TRBJ2-5; the match to TRBD1 covers 7 bases. Per the germline V gene, CDR1 is MDHEN and CDR2 is SYDVKM. J lost 5 bases, V lost 7 bases, and 7 bases had no gene match. There are 13 residues in the CDR3.

This clone showed up just a few times. CDR3 protein: CSVPGQDTQKLFF. For the CDR3, the DNA is TGCAGCGTGCCGGGACAGGATACCCAAAAACTGTTTTTT. The chain has TRBV29-1 and TRBJ1-4, with 8 positions matching TRBD1. Per germline, CDR1 SQVTM and CDR2 ANQGSEA. J lost 9 bases, V lost 6 bases, and 9 bases had no gene match. This CDR3 comprises 13 residues.

There are a few counts of this clone. The V and J genes are TRBV7-2 and TRBJ1-5; no clear D gene. CDR1 and CDR2 (germline): SGHTA, FQGNSA. The V end lost 6 bases, the J end lost 6 bases, and 12 bases lay between the germline ends. This CDR3 is 13 amino acids long. CDR3: CASRLYAGQPQHF. CDR3 coding DNA: TGTGCCAGCAGATTGTATGCGGGTCAGCCCCAGCATTTT.